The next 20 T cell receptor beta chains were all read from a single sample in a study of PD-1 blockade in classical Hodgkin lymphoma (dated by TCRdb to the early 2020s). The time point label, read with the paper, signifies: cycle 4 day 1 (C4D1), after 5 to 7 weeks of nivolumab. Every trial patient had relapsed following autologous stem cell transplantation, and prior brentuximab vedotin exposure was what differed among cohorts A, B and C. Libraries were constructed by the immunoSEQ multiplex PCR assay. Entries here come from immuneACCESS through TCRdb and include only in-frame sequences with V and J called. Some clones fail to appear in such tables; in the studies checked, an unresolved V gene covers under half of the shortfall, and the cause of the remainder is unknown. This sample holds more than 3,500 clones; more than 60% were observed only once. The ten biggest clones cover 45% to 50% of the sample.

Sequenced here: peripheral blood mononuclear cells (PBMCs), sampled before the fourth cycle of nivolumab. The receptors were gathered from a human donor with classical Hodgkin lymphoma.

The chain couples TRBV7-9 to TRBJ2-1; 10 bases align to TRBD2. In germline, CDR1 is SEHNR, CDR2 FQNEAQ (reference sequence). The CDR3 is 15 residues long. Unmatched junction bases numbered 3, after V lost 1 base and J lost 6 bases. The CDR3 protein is CASSLGLAGRNEQFF. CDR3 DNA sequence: TGTGCCAGCAGCTTAGGACTAGCGGGCCGCAATGAGCAGTTCTTC. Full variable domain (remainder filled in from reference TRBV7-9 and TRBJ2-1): DTGVSQNPRHKITKRGQNVTFRCDPISEHNRLYWYRQTLGQGPEFLTYFQNEAQLEKSRLLSDRFSAERPKGSFSTLEIQRTEQGDSAMYLCASSLGLAGRNEQFFGPGTRLTVL.

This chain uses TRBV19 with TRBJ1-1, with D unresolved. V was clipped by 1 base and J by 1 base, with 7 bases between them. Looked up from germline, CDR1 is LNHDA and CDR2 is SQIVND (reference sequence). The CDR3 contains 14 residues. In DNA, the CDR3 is TGTGCCAGTAGTATAGGGTGGGGGAACACTGAAGCTTTCTTT. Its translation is CASSIGWGNTEAFF. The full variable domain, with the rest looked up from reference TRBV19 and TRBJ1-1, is DGGITQSPKYLFRKEGQNVTLSCEQNLNHDAMYWYRQDPGQGLRLIYYSQIVNDFQKGDIAEGYSVSREKKESFPLTVTSAQKNPTAFYLCASSIGWGNTEAFFGQGTRLTVV.

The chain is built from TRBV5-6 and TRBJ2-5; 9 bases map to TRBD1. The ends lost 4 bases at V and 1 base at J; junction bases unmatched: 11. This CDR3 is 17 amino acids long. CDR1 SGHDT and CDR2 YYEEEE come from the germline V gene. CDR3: CASSQEGQGVGQETQYF. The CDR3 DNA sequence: TGTGCCAGCAGCCAAGAGGGACAGGGCGTGGGCCAAGAGACCCAGTACTTC. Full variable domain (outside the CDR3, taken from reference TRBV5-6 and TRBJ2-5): DAGVTQSPTHLIKTRGQQVTLRCSPKSGHDTVSWYQQALGQGPQFIFQYYEEEERQRGNFPDRFSGHQFPNYSSELNVNALLLGDSALYLCASSQEGQGVGQETQYFGPGTRLLVL.

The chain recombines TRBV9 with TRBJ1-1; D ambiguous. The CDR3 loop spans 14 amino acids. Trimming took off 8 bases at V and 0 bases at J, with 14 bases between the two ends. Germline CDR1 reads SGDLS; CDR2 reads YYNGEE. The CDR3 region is CASAREGMNTEAFF. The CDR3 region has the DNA TGTGCCAGTGCGCGGGAGGGAATGAACACTGAAGCTTTCTTT.

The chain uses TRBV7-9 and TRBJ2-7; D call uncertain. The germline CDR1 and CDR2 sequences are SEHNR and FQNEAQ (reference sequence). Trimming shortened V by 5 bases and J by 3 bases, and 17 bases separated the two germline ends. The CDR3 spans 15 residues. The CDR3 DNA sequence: TGTGCCAGCAGCCAGTTCGGTGACCGAGACTACGAGCAGTACTTC. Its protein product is CASSQFGDRDYEQYF.

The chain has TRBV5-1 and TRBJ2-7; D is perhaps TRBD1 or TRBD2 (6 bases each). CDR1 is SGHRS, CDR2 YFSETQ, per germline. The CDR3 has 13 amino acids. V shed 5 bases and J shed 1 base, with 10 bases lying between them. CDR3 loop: CASREGDSYEQYF. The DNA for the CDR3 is TGCGCCAGCAGGGAGGGGGATTCCTACGAGCAGTACTTC.

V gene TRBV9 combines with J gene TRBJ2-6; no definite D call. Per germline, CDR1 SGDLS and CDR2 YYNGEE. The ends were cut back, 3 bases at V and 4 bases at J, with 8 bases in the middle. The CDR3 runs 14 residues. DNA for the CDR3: TGTGCCAGCAGCGGGTCCGAGGGGGCCAACGTCCTGACTTTC. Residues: CASSGSEGANVLTF. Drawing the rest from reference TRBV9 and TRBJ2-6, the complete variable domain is DSGVTQTPKHLITATGQRVTLRCSPRSGDLSVYWYQQSLDQGLQFLIQYYNGEERAKGNILERFSAQQFPDLHSELNLSSLELGDSALYFCASSGSEGANVLTFGAGSRLTVL.

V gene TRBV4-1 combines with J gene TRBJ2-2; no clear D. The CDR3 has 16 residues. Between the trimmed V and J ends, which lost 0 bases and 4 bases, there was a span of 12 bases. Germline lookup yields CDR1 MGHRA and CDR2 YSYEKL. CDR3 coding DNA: TGCGCCAGCAGCCAAGATTTCCAGGTCGGCACCGGGGAGCTGTTTTTT. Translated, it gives CASSQDFQVGTGELFF.

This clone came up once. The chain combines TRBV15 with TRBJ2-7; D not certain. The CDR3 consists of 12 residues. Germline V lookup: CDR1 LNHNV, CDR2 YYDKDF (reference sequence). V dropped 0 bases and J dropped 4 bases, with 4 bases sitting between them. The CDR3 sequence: CATSRDGYEQYF. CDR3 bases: TGTGCCACCAGCAGAGATGGGTACGAGCAGTACTTC.

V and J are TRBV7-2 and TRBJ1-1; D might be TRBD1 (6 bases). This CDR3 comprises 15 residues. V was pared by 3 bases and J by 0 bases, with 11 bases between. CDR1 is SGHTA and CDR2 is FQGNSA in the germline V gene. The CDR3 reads CASSFQGQLNTEAFF. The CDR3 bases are TGTGCCAGCAGCTTCCAAGGACAGCTGAACACTGAAGCTTTCTTT.

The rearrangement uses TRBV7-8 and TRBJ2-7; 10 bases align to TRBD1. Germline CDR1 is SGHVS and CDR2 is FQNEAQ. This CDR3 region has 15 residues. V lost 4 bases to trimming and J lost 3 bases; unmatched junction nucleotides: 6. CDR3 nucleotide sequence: TGTGCCAGCAGCTGGGATGACAGGGGGCGCTACGAGCAGTACTTC. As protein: CASSWDDRGRYEQYF. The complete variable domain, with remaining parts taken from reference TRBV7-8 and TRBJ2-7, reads GAGVSQSPRYKVAKRGQDVALRCDPISGHVSLFWYQQALGQGPEFLTYFQNEAQLDKSGLPSDRFFAERPEGSVSTLKIQRTQQEDSAVYLCASSWDDRGRYEQYFGPGTRLTVT.

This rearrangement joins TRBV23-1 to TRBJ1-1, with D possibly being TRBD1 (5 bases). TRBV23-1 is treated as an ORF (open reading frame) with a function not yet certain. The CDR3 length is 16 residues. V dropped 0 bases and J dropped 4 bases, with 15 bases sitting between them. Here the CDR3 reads CASSQSARVQGTEAFF. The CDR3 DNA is TGCGCCAGCAGTCAATCCGCCCGGGTTCAGGGCACTGAAGCTTTCTTT.

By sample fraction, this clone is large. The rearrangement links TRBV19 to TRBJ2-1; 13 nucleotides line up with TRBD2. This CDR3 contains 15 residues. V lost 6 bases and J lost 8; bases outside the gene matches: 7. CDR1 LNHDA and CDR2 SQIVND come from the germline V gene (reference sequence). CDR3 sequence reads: CASSRTSGGFDEQFF. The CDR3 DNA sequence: TGTGCCAGTAGCCGGACTAGCGGGGGCTTTGATGAGCAGTTCTTC.

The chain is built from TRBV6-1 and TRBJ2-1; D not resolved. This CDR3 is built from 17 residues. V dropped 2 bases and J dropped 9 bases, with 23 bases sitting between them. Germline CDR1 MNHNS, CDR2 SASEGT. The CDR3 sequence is CASSERAGPAFLGEQFF. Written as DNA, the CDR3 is TGTGCCAGCAGTGAAAGGGCTGGCCCCGCGTTCTTAGGTGAGCAGTTCTTC.

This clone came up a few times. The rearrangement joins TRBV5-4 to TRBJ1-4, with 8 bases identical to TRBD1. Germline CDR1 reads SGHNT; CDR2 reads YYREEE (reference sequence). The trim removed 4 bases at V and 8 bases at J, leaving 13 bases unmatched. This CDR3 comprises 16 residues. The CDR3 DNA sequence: TGTGCCAGCAGCCCCGGACCAGGGGGCGTAGGAGAAAAACTGTTTTTT. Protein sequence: CASSPGPGGVGEKLFF.

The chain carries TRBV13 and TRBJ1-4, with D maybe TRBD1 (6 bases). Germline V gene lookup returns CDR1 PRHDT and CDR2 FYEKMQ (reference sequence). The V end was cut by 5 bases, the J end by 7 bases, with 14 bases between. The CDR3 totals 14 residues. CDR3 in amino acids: CASSPETGGEKLFF. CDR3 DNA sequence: TGTGCCAGCAGCCCAGAGACAGGTGGTGAAAAACTGTTTTTT.

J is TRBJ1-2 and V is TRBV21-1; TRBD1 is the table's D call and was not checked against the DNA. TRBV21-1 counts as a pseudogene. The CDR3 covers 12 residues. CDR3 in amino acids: CARGGRYYGYTF. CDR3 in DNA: TGTGCCAGAGGGGGACGGTACTATGGCTACACCTTC.

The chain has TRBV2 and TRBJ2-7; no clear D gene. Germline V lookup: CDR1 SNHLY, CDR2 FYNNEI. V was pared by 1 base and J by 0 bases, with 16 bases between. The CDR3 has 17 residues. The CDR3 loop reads CASSEVVWGSSSYEQYF. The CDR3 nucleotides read TGTGCCAGCAGTGAAGTTGTATGGGGTTCGAGCTCCTACGAGCAGTACTTC.

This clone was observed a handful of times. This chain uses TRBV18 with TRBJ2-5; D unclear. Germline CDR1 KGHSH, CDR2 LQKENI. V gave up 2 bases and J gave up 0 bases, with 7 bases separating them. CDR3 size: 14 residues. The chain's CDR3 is CASSPGLYQETQYF. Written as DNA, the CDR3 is TGTGCCAGCTCACCAGGGCTGTACCAAGAGACCCAGTACTTC.

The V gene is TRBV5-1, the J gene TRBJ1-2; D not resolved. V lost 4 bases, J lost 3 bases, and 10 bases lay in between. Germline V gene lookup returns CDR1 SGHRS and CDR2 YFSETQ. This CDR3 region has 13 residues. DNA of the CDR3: TGCGCCAGCAGCCTTGCCGGGGACTATGGCTACACCTTC. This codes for CASSLAGDYGYTF.